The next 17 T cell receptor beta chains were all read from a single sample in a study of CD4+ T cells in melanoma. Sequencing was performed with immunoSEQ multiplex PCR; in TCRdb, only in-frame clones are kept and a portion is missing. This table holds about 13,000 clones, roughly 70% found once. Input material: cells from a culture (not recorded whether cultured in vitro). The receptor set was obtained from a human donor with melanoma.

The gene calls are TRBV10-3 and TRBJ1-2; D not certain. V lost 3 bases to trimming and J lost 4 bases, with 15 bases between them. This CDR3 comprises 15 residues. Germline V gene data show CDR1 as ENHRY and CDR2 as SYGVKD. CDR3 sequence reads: CAISDLNSASYGYTF. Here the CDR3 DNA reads TGTGCCATCAGTGATCTTAATTCGGCGTCCTATGGCTACACCTTC.

CDR3 bases: TGCGCCAGCAGCTGGACGACAGGGGGCGTTCGAGAGACCCAGTACTTC. Translated, it gives CASSWTTGGVRETQYF. The chain employs TRBV5-1 and TRBJ2-5; the match to TRBD1 covers 10 bases. The ends lost 3 bases at V and 4 bases at J; junction bases unmatched: 9. The CDR3 spans 16 residues. CDR1 and CDR2 from the germline V gene are SGHRS and YFSETQ.

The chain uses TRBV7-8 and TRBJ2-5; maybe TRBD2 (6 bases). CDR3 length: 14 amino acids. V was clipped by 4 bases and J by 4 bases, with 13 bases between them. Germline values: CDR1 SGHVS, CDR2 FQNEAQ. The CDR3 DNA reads TGTGCCAGCAGCTCGGTGGGGAGGAGAGAGACCCAGTACTTC. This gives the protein CASSSVGRRETQYF.

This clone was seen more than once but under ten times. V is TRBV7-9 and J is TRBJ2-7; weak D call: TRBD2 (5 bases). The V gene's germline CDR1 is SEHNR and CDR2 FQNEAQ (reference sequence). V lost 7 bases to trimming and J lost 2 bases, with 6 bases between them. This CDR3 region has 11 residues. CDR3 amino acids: CASTGTYEQYF. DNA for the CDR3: TGTGCCAGCACCGGGACCTACGAGCAGTACTTC.

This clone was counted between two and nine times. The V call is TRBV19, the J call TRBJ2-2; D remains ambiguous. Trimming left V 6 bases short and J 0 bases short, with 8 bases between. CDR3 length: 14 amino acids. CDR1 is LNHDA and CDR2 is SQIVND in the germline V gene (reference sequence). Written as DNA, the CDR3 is TGTGCCAGTAGGACGACCTCGAACACCGGGGAGCTGTTTTTT. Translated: CASRTTSNTGELFF.

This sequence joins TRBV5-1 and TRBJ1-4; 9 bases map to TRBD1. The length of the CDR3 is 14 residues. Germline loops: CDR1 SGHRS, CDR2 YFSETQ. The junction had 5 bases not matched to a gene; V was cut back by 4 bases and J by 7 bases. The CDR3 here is CASSETGGSEKLFF. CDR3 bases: TGCGCCAGCAGCGAGACAGGGGGAAGTGAAAAACTGTTTTTT.

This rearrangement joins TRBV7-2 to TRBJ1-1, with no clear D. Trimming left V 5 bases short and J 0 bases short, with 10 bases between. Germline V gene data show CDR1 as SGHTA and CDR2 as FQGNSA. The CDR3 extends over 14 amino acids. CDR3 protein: CASSAYTVNTEAFF. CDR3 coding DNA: TGTGCCAGCAGCGCCTATACAGTGAACACTGAAGCTTTCTTT. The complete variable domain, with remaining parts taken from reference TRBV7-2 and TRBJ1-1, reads GAGVSQSPSNKVTEKGKDVELRCDPISGHTALYWYRQSLGQGLEFLIYFQGNSAPDKSGLPSDRFSAERTGGSVSTLTIQRTQQEDSAVYLCASSAYTVNTEAFFGQGTRLTVV.

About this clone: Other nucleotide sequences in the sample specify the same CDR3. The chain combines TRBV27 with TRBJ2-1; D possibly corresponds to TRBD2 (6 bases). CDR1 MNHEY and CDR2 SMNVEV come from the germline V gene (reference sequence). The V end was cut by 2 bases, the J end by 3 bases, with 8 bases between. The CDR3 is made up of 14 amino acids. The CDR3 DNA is TGTGCCAGCAGTTTAGCGGGGTACTACAATGAGCAGTTCTTC. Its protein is CASSLAGYYNEQFF.

CDR3 coding DNA: TGCAGCGTTGAAGGTTCAAGCCAGACCCTCGGCACAGATACGCAGTATTTT. Amino acids: CSVEGSSQTLGTDTQYF. The chain recombines TRBV29-1 with TRBJ2-3, with D hard to call. The CDR3 contains 17 residues. CDR1 is SQVTM and CDR2 is ANQGSEA in the germline V gene. V lost 1 base and J lost 1, with 18 bases in between.

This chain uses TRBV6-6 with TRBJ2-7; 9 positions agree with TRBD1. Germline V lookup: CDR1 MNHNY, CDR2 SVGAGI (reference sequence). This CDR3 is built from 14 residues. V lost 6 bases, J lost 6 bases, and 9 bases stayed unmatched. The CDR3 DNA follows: TGTGCCAGCAGGGTATGGACAGGGGAGGGCGAGCAGTACTTC. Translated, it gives CASRVWTGEGEQYF.

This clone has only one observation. CDR3 nucleotide sequence: TGTGCCAGCAGCAGGACGACGCCTAACTATGGCTACACCTTC. Translation: CASSRTTPNYGYTF. J is TRBJ1-2 and V is TRBV5-4, with D unclear. Germline loops: CDR1 SGHNT, CDR2 YYREEE (reference sequence). V was shortened by 4 bases and J by 0 bases, with 10 bases between the two germline ends. This CDR3 is built from 14 residues.

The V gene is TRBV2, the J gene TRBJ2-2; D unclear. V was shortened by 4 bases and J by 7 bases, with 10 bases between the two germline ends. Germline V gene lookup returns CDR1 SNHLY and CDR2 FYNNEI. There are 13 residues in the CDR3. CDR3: CASSVGSDGELFF. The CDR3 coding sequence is TGTGCCAGCAGTGTTGGGTCCGACGGGGAGCTGTTTTTT.

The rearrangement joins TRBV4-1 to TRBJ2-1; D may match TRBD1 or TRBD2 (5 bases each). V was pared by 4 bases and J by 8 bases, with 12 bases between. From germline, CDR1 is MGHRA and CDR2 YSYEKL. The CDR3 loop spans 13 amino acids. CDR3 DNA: TGCGCCAGCAGCCCCAGGAGAGGGGATGAGCAGTTCTTC. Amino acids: CASSPRRGDEQFF.

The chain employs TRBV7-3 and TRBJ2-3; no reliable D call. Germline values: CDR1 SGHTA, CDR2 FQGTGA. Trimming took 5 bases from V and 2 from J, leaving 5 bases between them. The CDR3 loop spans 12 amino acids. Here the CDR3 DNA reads TGTGCCAGCAGCCGAGACACAGATACGCAGTATTTT. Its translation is CASSRDTDTQYF. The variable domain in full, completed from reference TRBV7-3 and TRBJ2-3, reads GAGVSQTPSNKVTEKGKYVELRCDPISGHTALYWYRQSLGQGPEFLIYFQGTGAADDSGLPNDRFFAVRPEGSVSTLKIQRTERGDSAVYLCASSRDTDTQYFGPGTRLTVL.

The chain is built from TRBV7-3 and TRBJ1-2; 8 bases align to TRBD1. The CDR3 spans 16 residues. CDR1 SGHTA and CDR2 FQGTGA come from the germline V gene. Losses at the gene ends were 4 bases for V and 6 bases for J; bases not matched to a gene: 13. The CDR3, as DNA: TGTGCCAGCAGCTCTTATAGGACAGGGACGGTGAATGGCTACACCTTC. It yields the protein CASSSYRTGTVNGYTF. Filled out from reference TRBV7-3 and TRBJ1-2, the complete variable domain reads GAGVSQTPSNKVTEKGKYVELRCDPISGHTALYWYRQSLGQGPEFLIYFQGTGAADDSGLPNDRFFAVRPEGSVSTLKIQRTERGDSAVYLCASSSYRTGTVNGYTFGSGTRLTVV.

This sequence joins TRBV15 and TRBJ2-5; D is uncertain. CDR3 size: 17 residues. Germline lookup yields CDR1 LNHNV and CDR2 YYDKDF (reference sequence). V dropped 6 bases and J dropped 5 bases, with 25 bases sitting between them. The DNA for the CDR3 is TGTGCCACCAGTTCCCCGGCTTCGGGCAGGCTAAGGGAGACCCAGTACTTC. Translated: CATSSPASGRLRETQYF.

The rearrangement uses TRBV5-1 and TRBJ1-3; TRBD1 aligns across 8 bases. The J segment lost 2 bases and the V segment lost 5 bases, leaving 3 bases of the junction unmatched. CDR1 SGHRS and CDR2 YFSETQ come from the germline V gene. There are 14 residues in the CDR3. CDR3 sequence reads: CASRTGDAGNTIYF. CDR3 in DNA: TGCGCCAGCAGGACAGGGGACGCTGGAAACACCATATATTTT.